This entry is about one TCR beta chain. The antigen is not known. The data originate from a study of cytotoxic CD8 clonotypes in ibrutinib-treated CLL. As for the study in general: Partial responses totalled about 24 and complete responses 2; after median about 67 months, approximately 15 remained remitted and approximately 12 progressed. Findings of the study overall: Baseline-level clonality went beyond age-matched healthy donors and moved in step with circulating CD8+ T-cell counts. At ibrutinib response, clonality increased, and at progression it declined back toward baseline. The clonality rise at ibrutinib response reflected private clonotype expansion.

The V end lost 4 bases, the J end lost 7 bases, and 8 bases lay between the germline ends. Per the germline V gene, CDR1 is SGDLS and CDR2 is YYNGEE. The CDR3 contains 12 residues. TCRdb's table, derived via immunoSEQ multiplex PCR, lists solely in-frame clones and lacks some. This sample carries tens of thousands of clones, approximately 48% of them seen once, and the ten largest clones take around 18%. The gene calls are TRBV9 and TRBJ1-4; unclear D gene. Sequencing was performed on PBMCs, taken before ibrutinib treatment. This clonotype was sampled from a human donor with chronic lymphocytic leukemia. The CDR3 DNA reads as TGTGCCAGCAGCCTCTCGGGTGAAAAACTGTTTTTT. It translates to CASSLSGEKLFF. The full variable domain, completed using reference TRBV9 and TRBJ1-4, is DSGVTQTPKHLITATGQRVTLRCSPRSGDLSVYWYQQSLDQGLQFLIQYYNGEERAKGNILERFSAQQFPDLHSELNLSSLELGDSALYFCASSLSGEKLFFGSGTQLSVL.